The 17 T cell receptor beta chains below all came from one sample that was sequenced in a study of blood T cell repertoires in COVID-19. Profiling relied on immunoSEQ multiplex PCR, and the TCRdb table lists in-frame clones only, not all of them. The sample consists of some 280,000 clones, 75% to 90% of them appearing once. Sequencing used peripheral blood. The receptors were sampled from a woman aged 25-40 years with active or convalescent COVID-19.

The rearrangement uses TRBV9 and TRBJ2-3; 9 bases are shared with TRBD2. Germline V lookup: CDR1 SGDLS, CDR2 YYNGEE. V lost 4 bases, J lost 3 bases, and 9 bases stayed unmatched. This CDR3 comprises 16 residues. In DNA, the CDR3 is TGTGCCAGCAGCCCTCGTAGCGGGGGAATGACAGATACGCAGTATTTT. The encoded protein is CASSPRSGGMTDTQYF.

In its sample, this clone was seen once. The chain couples TRBV6-1 to TRBJ1-1; 7 bases agree with TRBD1. V shed 3 bases and J 7 bases; nucleotides not matched to a gene: 5. Looked up from germline, CDR1 is MNHNS and CDR2 is SASEGT. This CDR3 contains 13 residues. CDR3 coding DNA: TGTGCCAGCAGTGAGGGACAGCGCTATGAAGCTTTCTTT. It codes for CASSEGQRYEAFF.

The J gene is TRBJ1-2, the V gene TRBV13; 9 bases line up with TRBD1. The CDR3 has 14 residues. Germline-derived CDR1 and CDR2 are PRHDT and FYEKMQ (reference sequence). V shed 5 bases and J 6 bases; nucleotides not matched to a gene: 7. The chain's CDR3 is CASSMGQGLDGYTF. In nucleotides, the CDR3 is TGTGCCAGCAGCATGGGACAGGGTTTGGATGGCTACACCTTC.

The chain links TRBV7-2 to TRBJ2-7; 11 bases fit TRBD2. Trimming cost V 1 base and J 0 bases; bases outside gene matches: 5. The CDR3 is 17 residues long. Germline CDR1 is SGHTA and CDR2 is FQGNSA. The CDR3: CASSLGTSGWSSYEQYF. The CDR3 DNA is TGTGCCAGCAGCTTAGGGACTAGCGGGTGGAGCTCCTACGAGCAGTACTTC.

The rearrangement uses TRBV2 and TRBJ2-3; D possibly corresponds to TRBD2 (6 bases). Looked up from germline, CDR1 is SNHLY and CDR2 is FYNNEI. Trimming removed 11 bases at V and 4 bases at J, with 19 bases between. The CDR3 is 14 residues long. CDR3 sequence (DNA): TGTGCCCATGCAGCGGGTATAGGTTCAGATACGCAGTATTTT. Protein product: CAHAAGIGSDTQYF. Complete variable domain (other parts from reference TRBV2 and TRBJ2-3): EPEVTQTPSHQVTQMGQEVILRCVPISNHLYFYWYRQILGQKVEFLVSFYNNEISEKSEIFDDQFSVERPDGSNFTLKIRSTKLEDSAMYFCAHAAGIGSDTQYFGPGTRLTVL.

This chain links TRBV5-1 with TRBJ2-1, with TRBD2 matching over 15 bases. After removal of 4 bases from V and 0 bases from J, the junction contained 11 bases not matched to a gene. The germline CDR1 and CDR2 sequences are SGHRS and YFSETQ. The CDR3 has 20 residues. The CDR3 spells CASSLQPGTSGGPSYNEQFF. In DNA, the CDR3 is TGCGCCAGCAGCCTACAACCGGGGACTAGCGGGGGGCCCTCCTACAATGAGCAGTTCTTC.

This clone was detected once. This chain uses TRBV19 with TRBJ1-6; 8 nucleotides align to TRBD1. The CDR3 runs 13 residues. CDR1 and CDR2 (germline): LNHDA, SQIVND (reference sequence). The J segment lost 10 bases and the V segment lost 8 bases, leaving 7 bases of the junction unmatched. Here the CDR3 DNA reads TGTGCCAGTCTACAGGGGGAACGATCACCCCTCCACTTT. Its protein product is CASLQGERSPLHF.

V gene TRBV7-8 combines with J gene TRBJ2-1; 7 nucleotides match TRBD2. This CDR3 has 15 residues. V gave up 5 bases and J gave up 9 bases; unmatched junction bases: 13. From germline, CDR1 is SGHVS and CDR2 FQNEAQ. This CDR3 reads CASSPRVSSGGEQFF. The CDR3 DNA reads as TGTGCCAGCAGCCCCCGGGTCTCCTCGGGGGGTGAGCAGTTCTTC.

In this sample, this clone turned up a few times. This chain links TRBV13 with TRBJ2-2; tentative D call: TRBD1 (6 bases). Trimming removed 9 bases from V and 1 base from J, with 15 bases in between. CDR1 and CDR2 from the germline V gene are PRHDT and FYEKMQ (reference sequence). CDR3 length equals 15 residues. The CDR3 protein is CASRRGGRNTGELFF. The CDR3 DNA is TGTGCCAGTCGTAGAGGGGGAAGGAACACCGGGGAGCTGTTTTTT.

The gene calls are TRBV30 and TRBJ1-2, with TRBD1 identical over 7 bases. Germline-derived CDR1 and CDR2 are GTSNPN and SVGIG (reference sequence). V lost 5 bases, J lost 7 bases, and 10 bases stayed unmatched. The CDR3 has 13 residues. CDR3 bases: TGTGCCTGGGGACGGGACAGTATGTCTGGCTACACCTTC. This codes for CAWGRDSMSGYTF.

The V call is TRBV5-1, the J call TRBJ2-2, with a weak D call TRBD2 (5 bases). CDR3 length: 15 amino acids. V dropped 0 bases and J dropped 7 bases, with 13 bases sitting between them. Germline loops: CDR1 SGHRS, CDR2 YFSETQ. In DNA form, the CDR3 reads TGCGCCAGCAGCTTGGATTGGGATGGACTCGGGGAGCTGTTTTTT. This gives the protein CASSLDWDGLGELFF. Variable domain in full (rest from reference TRBV5-1 and TRBJ2-2): KAGVTQTPRYLIKTRGQQVTLSCSPISGHRSVSWYQQTPGQGLQFLFEYFSETQRNKGNFPGRFSGRQFSNSRSEMNVSTLELGDSALYLCASSLDWDGLGELFFGEGSRLTVL.

The rearrangement joins TRBV27 to TRBJ2-3; the D gene is possibly TRBD2 (6 bases). The CDR3 covers 14 residues. Per germline, CDR1 MNHEY and CDR2 SMNVEV (reference sequence). Trimming stripped 8 bases from V and 2 bases from J, with 14 bases between. Written as DNA, the CDR3 is TGTGCCAGCTCATGGGGCGGGACCACAGATACGCAGTATTTT. This encodes CASSWGGTTDTQYF.

This chain joins TRBV14 and TRBJ2-3, with 9 positions matching TRBD2. V dropped 5 bases and J dropped 7; count of bases not matched to a gene: 16. Germline values: CDR1 SGHDN, CDR2 FVKESK. The CDR3 covers 17 residues. CDR3 loop: CASSARLAGKNLNTQYF. The CDR3 DNA is TGTGCCAGCAGCGCTCGCCTAGCGGGGAAGAATCTGAATACGCAGTATTTT. Supplemented by reference TRBV14 and TRBJ2-3, the full variable domain reads EAGVTQFPSHSVIEKGQTVTLRCDPISGHDNLYWYRRVMGKEIKFLLHFVKESKQDESGMPNNRFLAERTGGTYSTLKVQPAELEDSGVYFCASSARLAGKNLNTQYFGPGTRLTVL.

The CDR3, as DNA: TGTGCCAGCAGTTACTCGATACTAGCGGCCCACAATGAGCAGTTCTTC. Its protein is CASSYSILAAHNEQFF. V usage is TRBV6-5 and J usage is TRBJ2-1; TRBD2 aligns across 8 bases. V lost 0 bases, J lost 5 bases, and 6 bases stayed unmatched. Germline assignment: CDR1 MNHEY and CDR2 SVGAGI. The CDR3 has 16 residues.

The V and J genes are TRBV7-6 and TRBJ1-2; 10 bases agree with TRBD1. CDR1 SGHVS and CDR2 FNYEAQ come from the germline V gene. V gave up 1 base and J gave up 8 bases; unmatched junction bases: 4. The CDR3 is 14 residues long. As DNA, the CDR3 is TGTGCCAGCAGCTTAGGACAGGGGGCAAAAGGCTACACCTTC. It codes for CASSLGQGAKGYTF.

V and J are TRBV4-1 and TRBJ1-1; the D is unclear. Germline V lookup: CDR1 MGHRA, CDR2 YSYEKL. Trimming removed 1 base at V and 2 bases at J, with 11 bases between. The CDR3 sequence is 15 residues long. CDR3 DNA: TGCGCCAGCAGCCAAGCCCAAGTTCTAAACACTGAAGCTTTCTTT. Translation: CASSQAQVLNTEAFF.

This sequence joins TRBV4-1 and TRBJ2-1, with 7 nucleotides matching TRBD1. This CDR3 is built from 16 residues. From germline, CDR1 is MGHRA and CDR2 YSYEKL. V dropped 1 base and J dropped 10; count of bases not matched to a gene: 13. The CDR3 nucleotides read TGCGCCAGCAGCCAAGGTTTCTCCCGACAGGGCGGAGAGCAGTTCTTC. Residues: CASSQGFSRQGGEQFF.